This passage covers 15 T cell receptor beta chains from one sample sequenced in a study of blood T cell repertoires in COVID-19. TCRdb's table, derived via immunoSEQ multiplex PCR, lists solely in-frame clones and lacks some. The profile shows roughly 66,000 clones, roughly 80% of them singletons. The sample comprised peripheral blood. These receptors were obtained from a man between 60 and 75 years old with acute or convalescent COVID-19.

This chain uses TRBV5-1 with TRBJ1-6; possible D gene TRBD1, 6 bases. The CDR3 loop spans 14 amino acids. Germline V lookup: CDR1 SGHRS, CDR2 YFSETQ. Trimming took off 3 bases at V and 5 bases at J, with 9 bases between the two ends. The DNA of the CDR3 is TGCGCCAGCAGCTCGGACAGAGATAATTCACCCCTCCACTTT. The encoded protein is CASSSDRDNSPLHF. Full variable domain (rest looked up from reference TRBV5-1 and TRBJ1-6): KAGVTQTPRYLIKTRGQQVTLSCSPISGHRSVSWYQQTPGQGLQFLFEYFSETQRNKGNFPGRFSGRQFSNSRSEMNVSTLELGDSALYLCASSSDRDNSPLHFGNGTRLTVT.

V is TRBV10-1 and J is TRBJ2-3; D not resolved. V was clipped by 5 bases and J by 9 bases, with 21 bases between them. Germline V gene lookup returns CDR1 WNHNN and CDR2 SYGVQD (reference sequence). CDR3 length equals 15 residues. CDR3: CASSPTRSPQSTQYF. As DNA, the CDR3 is TGCGCCAGCAGTCCGACCCGATCCCCACAGAGCACGCAGTATTTT.

This clone was detected once. The V and J genes are TRBV24-1 and TRBJ1-5, with TRBD1 as a possible D gene (6 bases). Trimming stripped 3 bases from V and 1 base from J, with 9 bases between. This CDR3 is 15 amino acids long. Germline V CDR1 and CDR2: KGHDR, SFDVKD. The CDR3 protein is CATSDTGQSNQPQHF. CDR3 nucleotide sequence: TGTGCCACCAGTGATACTGGACAGAGCAATCAGCCCCAGCATTTT.

With respect to this clone: One end of the junction fails to match germline, which may point to a read error. J is TRBJ1-2 and V is TRBV2; tentatively, D is TRBD1 (5 bases). Germline CDR1 and CDR2: SNHLY and FYNNEI. The CDR3 is 14 residues long. In DNA form, the CDR3 reads TGTGCCAGCAATGAAGATTCGAGGGGAGGTGGCTACACCTTC. Amino acids: CASNEDSRGGGYTF.

V and J are TRBV7-2 and TRBJ1-2; D unclear. V lost 5 bases and J lost 7, with 14 bases in between. The CDR3 loop spans 13 amino acids. CDR1 is SGHTA and CDR2 is FQGNSA in the germline V gene. The CDR3 sequence is CASSAGVGFGYTF. The CDR3 nucleotides read TGTGCCAGCAGCGCGGGAGTCGGATTTGGCTACACCTTC.

This clone was counted ten times or more. Other DNA sequences from this sample encode an identical CDR3 as well. The V gene is TRBV6-1, the J gene TRBJ1-2, with 8 nucleotides matching TRBD1. The germline gives CDR1 MNHNS, CDR2 SASEGT. CDR3 length: 14 residues. J lost 2 bases, V lost 2 bases, and 1 base had no gene match. DNA of the CDR3: TGTGCCAGCAGTGAACAGGGGGCGAACTATGGCTACACCTTC. This codes for CASSEQGANYGYTF.

V usage is TRBV6-1 and J usage is TRBJ2-3; D gene unclear. In germline, CDR1 is MNHNS, CDR2 SASEGT. The length of the CDR3 is 14 residues. Trimming removed 1 base from V and 7 bases from J, with 12 bases in between. CDR3 nucleotides: TGTGCCAGCAGTGAAGAAGGCCAGGTGAATACGCAGTATTTT. Residues: CASSEEGQVNTQYF.

The V call is TRBV7-2, the J call TRBJ1-5, with a possible D match to TRBD1 (5 bases). The germline V and J ends were trimmed by 4 bases and 1 base, with 11 bases remaining between them. Germline V gene data show CDR1 as SGHTA and CDR2 as FQGNSA. This CDR3 has 15 residues. The CDR3 loop is CASSSGGGSNQPQHF. CDR3 nucleotides: TGTGCCAGCAGCTCGGGGGGTGGAAGCAATCAGCCCCAGCATTTT.

The rearrangement joins TRBV15 to TRBJ1-4; 7 bases are shared with TRBD1. CDR3 length: 16 residues. Germline V lookup: CDR1 LNHNV, CDR2 YYDKDF (reference sequence). The trim removed 0 bases at V and 7 bases at J, leaving 8 bases unmatched. DNA for the CDR3: TGTGCCACCAGCAGAGATCCGGGACAGCTGAGTGAAAAACTGTTTTTT. It is translated as CATSRDPGQLSEKLFF. Using reference TRBV15 and TRBJ1-4 for the parts outside the CDR3, the full variable domain is DAMVIQNPRYQVTQFGKPVTLSCSQTLNHNVMYWYQQKSSQAPKLLFHYYDKDFNNEADTPDNFQSRRPNTSFCFLDIRSPGLGDTAMYLCATSRDPGQLSEKLFFGSGTQLSVL.

V gene TRBV24-1 combines with J gene TRBJ2-3; a weak D match, TRBD2 (5 bases). The germline V gene encodes CDR1 KGHDR and CDR2 SFDVKD. The CDR3 consists of 16 residues. Deletions cut 2 bases from V and 4 bases from J, with 15 bases between. The CDR3 DNA reads as TGTGCCACCAGTGATTGGCCACCTGGGAGCCCAGATACGCAGTATTTT. Translation gives CATSDWPPGSPDTQYF.

The chain recombines TRBV6-6 with TRBJ1-1, with 7 bases matching TRBD1. Germline trimming cut 8 bases from V and 3 bases from J; bases unmatched to any gene: 9. Germline CDR1 reads MNHNY; CDR2 reads SVGAGI (reference sequence). The CDR3 consists of 14 residues. The CDR3 is CASRPTGPYTEAFF. Written as DNA, the CDR3 is TGTGCCAGCCGCCCGACAGGGCCATACACTGAAGCTTTCTTT.

This chain uses TRBV9 with TRBJ2-5, with 9 positions matching TRBD2. Per the germline V gene, CDR1 is SGDLS and CDR2 is YYNGEE. V was pared by 0 bases and J by 5 bases, with 11 bases of the junction left unmatched. This CDR3 has 17 amino acids. The CDR3 bases are TGTGCCAGCAGCGTAGGAAAGCGGGGGGCCGCCGGGGAGACCCAGTACTTC. Translated, it gives CASSVGKRGAAGETQYF.

This chain joins TRBV21-1 and TRBJ1-4; the table's TRBD1 call for D was not verified on the DNA. TRBV21-1 constitutes a pseudogene. The CDR3 has 17 amino acids. In DNA, the CDR3 is TGTGCCAGCAGCAGGGGGACAGGGTTAGGTTCTAATGAAAAACTGTTTTTT. This codes for CASSRGTGLGSNEKLFF.

J is TRBJ2-3 and V is TRBV6-2 or TRBV6-3; 11 bases line up with TRBD1. This CDR3 is built from 16 residues. Germline CDR1 is MNHEY and CDR2 is SVGEGT. V was clipped by 5 bases and J by 5 bases; unmatched bases: 9. CDR3 nucleotides: TGTGCCAGCAGTCGAACTCGGACAGGGGGCGAAGATACGCAGTATTTT. Its protein product is CASSRTRTGGEDTQYF.

The chain carries TRBV4-1 and TRBJ2-1; 10 nucleotides agree with TRBD1. Germline CDR1 and CDR2: MGHRA and YSYEKL. This CDR3 region has 15 residues. The ends lost 3 bases at V and 7 bases at J; junction bases unmatched: 6. CDR3 coding DNA: TGCGCCAGCAGCCAGACAGGGGGCGGATTAAATGAGCAGTTCTTC. Amino acids: CASSQTGGGLNEQFF.